The rows below give T cell receptor beta chains drawn from one sample of a study of blood T cell repertoires in COVID-19. Sequenced by immunoSEQ multiplex PCR; TCRdb stores in-frame clones only, minus some. Of a few hundred thousand clones detected, 90% appear once; the ten largest clones hold less than 3.5%. Specimen: peripheral blood. Receptors originate from a woman between 25 and 40 years old with COVID-19, enrolled during active disease. The CDR3 runs from the conserved cysteine through the conserved F or W. A D gene is named only where the DNA matches it firmly. The listing skips clone size in some rows; elsewhere it reads once, few, many or a size class.

d_gene	abundance	j_gene	v_gene	CDR3aa	CDR3nt
NA	NA	TRBJ1-5	TRBV15	CATSVQGSQPQHF	TGTGCCACCAGCGTCCAGGGGTCACAGCCCCAGCATTTT
TRBD1	NA	TRBJ1-5	TRBV18	CASSLQGNSNQPQHF	TGTGCCAGCTCACTACAGGGGAATAGCAATCAGCCCCAGCATTTT
TRBD2	NA	TRBJ2-2	TRBV10-3	CAITAGGSDTGELFF	TGTGCCATCACCGCGGGCGGGAGTGACACCGGGGAGCTGTTTTTT
NA	NA	TRBJ1-4	TRBV28	CASSPHPGISSNEKLFF	TGTGCCAGCAGTCCACATCCCGGGATTTCCTCTAATGAAAAACTGTTTTTT
TRBD1	NA	TRBJ1-2	TRBV25-1	CASRGQGRGYTF	TGTGCCAGCAGGGGACAGGGGCGAGGCTACACCTTC
NA	NA	TRBJ2-5	TRBV11-2	CASSLAGLRGETQYF	TGTGCCAGCAGCTTAGCCGGCTTAAGGGGCGAGACCCAGTACTTC
NA	NA	TRBJ2-1	TRBV6-1	CASSDPRSWNEQFF	TGTGCCAGCAGTGATCCCAGGTCATGGAATGAGCAGTTCTTC
TRBD1	NA	TRBJ2-6	TRBV5-1	CASSSTGAGANVLTF	TGCGCCAGCAGCTCCACAGGGGCTGGGGCCAACGTCCTGACTTTC
TRBD1	NA	TRBJ1-1	TRBV27	CASSSRTGSTEAFF	TGTGCCAGCAGTTCTAGGACAGGGAGCACTGAAGCTTTCTTT
TRBD1	NA	TRBJ2-2	TRBV28	CASSLFLTGGSTGELFF	TGTGCCAGCAGTTTATTTCTTACAGGGGGAAGCACCGGGGAGCTGTTTTTT
NA	NA	TRBJ1-5	TRBV27	CASSFSGVSNQPQHF	TGTGCCAGCAGTTTCTCAGGGGTCAGCAATCAGCCCCAGCATTTT
TRBD2	NA	TRBJ2-1	TRBV19	CASSQSGTSGALGEQFF	TGTGCCAGTAGCCAATCGGGGACTAGCGGGGCCCTGGGTGAGCAGTTCTTC
TRBD1	once	TRBJ2-7	TRBV7-2	CASSLAQGQGAYEQYF	TGTGCCAGCAGCTTAGCGCAAGGACAGGGGGCCTACGAGCAGTACTTC
TRBD1	NA	TRBJ1-6	TRBV30	CACETTGVQYNSPLHF	TGTGCCTGTGAAACTACAGGGGTACAGTATAATTCACCCCTCCACTTT
NA	once	TRBJ1-1	TRBV11-2	CASNLPHTEAFF	TGTGCCAGCAACTTACCTCACACTGAAGCTTTCTTT
NA	NA	TRBJ1-6	TRBV19	CASSIRSSYNSPLHF	TGTGCCAGTAGTATTCGGAGCTCCTATAATTCACCCCTCCACTTT
TRBD1	NA	TRBJ1-1	TRBV6-5	CASSPGQGGTEAFF	TGTGCCAGCAGTCCGGGACAGGGAGGCACTGAAGCTTTCTTT
NA	NA	TRBJ2-7	TRBV5-4	CASSLEGHEQYF	TGTGCCAGCAGCTTGGAGGGGCACGAGCAGTACTTC
TRBD1	NA	TRBJ2-1	TRBV7-3	CASSLTGDSSYNEQFF	TGTGCCAGCAGTCTGACAGGGGACAGCTCCTACAATGAGCAGTTCTTC
NA	NA	TRBJ1-5	TRBV27	CASSLNGWNQPQHF	TGTGCCAGCAGTTTAAACGGGTGGAATCAGCCCCAGCATTTT
NA	NA	TRBJ2-1	TRBV9	CASSVGSAYEQFF	TGTGCCAGCAGCGTAGGGTCAGCGTATGAGCAGTTCTTC
TRBD1	few	TRBJ1-3	TRBV5-1	CASSWVGTAASGNTIYF	TGCGCCAGCAGCTGGGTCGGGACAGCGGCCTCTGGAAACACCATATATTTT